There are a few counts of the clone carrying this TCR beta chain. Antigen specificity is unknown. The sample belongs to a study of shared clonotypes between healthy human individuals. An even split of each subset's genomic DNA across several immunoSEQ plates was performed. Unsorted PBMC DNA went through sequencing on ten immunoSEQ deep assay plates. Here immunoSEQ multiplex PCR was the method, and the copy in TCRdb shows in-frame clones only, minus some. Found here are 400,000 to 500,000 clones, 79% of them singletons; the top ten hold 9.5% to 15%. The V and J ends lost 2 bases and 6 bases, in that order; junction bases with no gene match: 4. The germline gives CDR1 GTSNPN, CDR2 SVGIG (reference sequence). The CDR3 is made up of 14 amino acids. Study-wide findings and caveats: The sole specimen, blood, was sampled, and tissue repertoires likely differ.

None of the donors, who were healthy HIV-negative adults, had recently had acute infections or vaccinations. The chain uses TRBV30 and TRBJ1-4, with 9 positions matching TRBD1. The sequencing sample was made of PBMCs. The TCR sequence derives from a woman aged 40 to 50 in good health. Some clones in this sample may be carry-over from other donors' samples. CDR3 in DNA: TGTGCCTGGAGTCGTAGACAGGGGGATGAAAAACTGTTTTTT. It specifies CAWSRRQGDEKLFF.